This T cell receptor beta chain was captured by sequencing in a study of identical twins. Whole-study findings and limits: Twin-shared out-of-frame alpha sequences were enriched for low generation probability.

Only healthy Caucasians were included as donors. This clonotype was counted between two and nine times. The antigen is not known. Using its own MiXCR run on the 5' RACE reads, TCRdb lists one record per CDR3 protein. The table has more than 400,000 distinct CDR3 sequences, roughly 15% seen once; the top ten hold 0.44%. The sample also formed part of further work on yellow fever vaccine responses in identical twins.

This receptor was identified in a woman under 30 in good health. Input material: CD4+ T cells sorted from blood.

The DNA of the CDR3 is TGCAGTTCGGCAGGGGTTTTCGGAAACACCATATATTTT. Its protein product is CSSAGVFGNTIYF. The chain couples TRBV20-1 to TRBJ1-3, with a tentative D call TRBD1 (6 bases). This CDR3 is 13 amino acids long. The V and J ends lost 8 bases and 4 bases respectively, with 15 bases between them. The germline gives CDR1 DFQATT, CDR2 SNEGSKA (reference sequence).